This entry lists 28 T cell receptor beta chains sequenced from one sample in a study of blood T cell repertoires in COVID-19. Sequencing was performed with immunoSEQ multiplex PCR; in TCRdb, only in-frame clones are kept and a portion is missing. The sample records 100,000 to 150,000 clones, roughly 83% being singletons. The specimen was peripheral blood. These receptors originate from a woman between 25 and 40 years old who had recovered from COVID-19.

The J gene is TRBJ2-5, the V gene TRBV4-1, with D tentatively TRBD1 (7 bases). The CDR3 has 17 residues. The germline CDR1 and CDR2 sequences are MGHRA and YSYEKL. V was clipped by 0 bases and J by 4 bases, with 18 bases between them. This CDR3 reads CASSQEYRGGGLETQYF. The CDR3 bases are TGCGCCAGCAGCCAAGAGTATCGTGGAGGGGGCTTAGAGACCCAGTACTTC.

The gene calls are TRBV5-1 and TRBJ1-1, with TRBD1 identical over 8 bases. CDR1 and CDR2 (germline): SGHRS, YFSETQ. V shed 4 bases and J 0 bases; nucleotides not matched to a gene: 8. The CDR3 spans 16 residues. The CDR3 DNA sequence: TGCGCCAGCAGCCTCCGGACAGGGAGTATGAACACTGAAGCTTTCTTT. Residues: CASSLRTGSMNTEAFF. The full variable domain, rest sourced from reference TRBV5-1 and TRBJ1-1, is KAGVTQTPRYLIKTRGQQVTLSCSPISGHRSVSWYQQTPGQGLQFLFEYFSETQRNKGNFPGRFSGRQFSNSRSEMNVSTLELGDSALYLCASSLRTGSMNTEAFFGQGTRLTVV.

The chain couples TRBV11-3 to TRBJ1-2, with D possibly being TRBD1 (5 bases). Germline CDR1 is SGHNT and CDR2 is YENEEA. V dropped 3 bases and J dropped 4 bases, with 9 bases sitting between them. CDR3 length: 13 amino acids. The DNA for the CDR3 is TGTGCCAGCAGCTTGCTGGGGGGCTATGGCTACACCTTC. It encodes CASSLLGGYGYTF.

In DNA, the CDR3 is TGCAGCGTTCGAGGGCTAGCACTAGATGGGGATACGCAGTATTTT. Amino acid sequence: CSVRGLALDGDTQYF. The chain links TRBV29-1 to TRBJ2-3; maybe TRBD2 (5 bases). The CDR3 consists of 15 residues. Trimming cost V 5 bases and J 6 bases, with 21 bases left between them. Germline lookup yields CDR1 SQVTM and CDR2 ANQGSEA.

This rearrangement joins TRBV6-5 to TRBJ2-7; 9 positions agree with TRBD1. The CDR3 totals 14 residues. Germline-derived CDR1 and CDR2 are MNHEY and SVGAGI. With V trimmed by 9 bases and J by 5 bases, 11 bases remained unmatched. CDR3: CARGTGTGTNEQYF. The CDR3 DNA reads TGTGCCAGGGGAACCGGGACAGGGACCAACGAGCAGTACTTC.

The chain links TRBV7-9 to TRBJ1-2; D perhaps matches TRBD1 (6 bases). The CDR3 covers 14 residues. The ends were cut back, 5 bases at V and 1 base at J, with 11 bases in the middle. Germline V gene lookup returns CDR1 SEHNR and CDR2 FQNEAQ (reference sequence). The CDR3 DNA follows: TGTGCCAGCAGCCCCGACAGGAATAACTATGGCTACACCTTC. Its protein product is CASSPDRNNYGYTF.

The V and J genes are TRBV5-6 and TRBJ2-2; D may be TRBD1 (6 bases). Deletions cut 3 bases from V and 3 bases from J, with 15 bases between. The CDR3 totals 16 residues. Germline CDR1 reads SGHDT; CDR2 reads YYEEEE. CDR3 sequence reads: CASSSTWGRDTGELFF. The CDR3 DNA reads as TGTGCCAGCAGCTCCACCTGGGGGCGCGACACCGGGGAGCTGTTTTTT.

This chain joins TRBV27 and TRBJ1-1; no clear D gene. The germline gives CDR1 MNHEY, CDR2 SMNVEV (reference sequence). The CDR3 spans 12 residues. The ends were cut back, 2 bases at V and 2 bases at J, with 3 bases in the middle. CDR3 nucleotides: TGTGCCAGCAGTTTACCTAACACTGAAGCTTTCTTT. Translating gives CASSLPNTEAFF.

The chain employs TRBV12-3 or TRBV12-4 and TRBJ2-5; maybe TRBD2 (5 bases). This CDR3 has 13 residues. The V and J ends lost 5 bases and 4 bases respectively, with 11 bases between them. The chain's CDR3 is CASSNLGVETQYF. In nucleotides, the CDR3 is TGTGCCAGCAGTAACCTGGGAGTAGAGACCCAGTACTTC.

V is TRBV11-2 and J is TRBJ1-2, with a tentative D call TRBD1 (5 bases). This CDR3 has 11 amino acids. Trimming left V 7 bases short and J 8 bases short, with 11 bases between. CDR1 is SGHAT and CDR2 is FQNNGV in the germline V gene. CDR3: CASKGAVGYTF. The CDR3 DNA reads TGTGCCAGCAAAGGGGCCGTCGGCTACACCTTC.

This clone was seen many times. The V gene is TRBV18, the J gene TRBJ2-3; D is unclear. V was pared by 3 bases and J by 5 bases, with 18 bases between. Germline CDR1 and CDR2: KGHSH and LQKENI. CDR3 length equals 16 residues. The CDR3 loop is CASSPVGGPSGDTQYF. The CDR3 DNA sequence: TGTGCCAGCTCACCCGTCGGCGGTCCTTCCGGAGATACGCAGTATTTT.

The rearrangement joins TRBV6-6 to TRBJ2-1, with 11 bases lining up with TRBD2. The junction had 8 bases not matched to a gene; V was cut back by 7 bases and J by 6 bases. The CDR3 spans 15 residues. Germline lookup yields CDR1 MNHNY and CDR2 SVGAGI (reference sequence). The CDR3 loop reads CASILSGGAFNEQFF. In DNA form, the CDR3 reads TGTGCCAGCATTCTTAGCGGGGGGGCGTTCAATGAGCAGTTCTTC.

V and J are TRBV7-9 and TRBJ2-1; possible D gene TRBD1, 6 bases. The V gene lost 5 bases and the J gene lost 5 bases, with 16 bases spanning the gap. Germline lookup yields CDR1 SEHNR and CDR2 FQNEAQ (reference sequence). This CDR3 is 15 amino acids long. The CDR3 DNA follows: TGTGCCAGCAGCGCCCCCAGGGGAGAGAACAATGAGCAGTTCTTC. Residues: CASSAPRGENNEQFF.

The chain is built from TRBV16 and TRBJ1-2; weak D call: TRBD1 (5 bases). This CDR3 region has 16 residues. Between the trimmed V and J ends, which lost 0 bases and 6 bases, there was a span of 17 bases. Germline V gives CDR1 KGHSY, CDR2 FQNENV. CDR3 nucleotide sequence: TGTGCCAGCAGCCAATCTCGGGGGTCATCGAAGGATGGCTACACCTTC. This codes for CASSQSRGSSKDGYTF. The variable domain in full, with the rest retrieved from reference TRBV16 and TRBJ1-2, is GEEVAQTPKHLVRGEGQKAKLYCAPIKGHSYVFWYQQVLKNEFKFLISFQNENVFDETGMPKERFSAKCLPNSPCSLEIQATKLEDSAVYFCASSQSRGSSKDGYTFGSGTRLTVV.

The CDR3 here is CASSLAGSAGVYLYNEQFF. CDR3 DNA sequence: TGTGCCAGCAGCTTAGCGGGAAGCGCCGGAGTTTACTTGTACAATGAGCAGTTCTTC. This chain links TRBV11-2 with TRBJ2-1; a possible D gene is TRBD2 (5 bases). The CDR3 sequence is 19 residues long. Germline CDR1 reads SGHAT; CDR2 reads FQNNGV. Trimming left V 1 base short and J 4 bases short, with 23 bases between.

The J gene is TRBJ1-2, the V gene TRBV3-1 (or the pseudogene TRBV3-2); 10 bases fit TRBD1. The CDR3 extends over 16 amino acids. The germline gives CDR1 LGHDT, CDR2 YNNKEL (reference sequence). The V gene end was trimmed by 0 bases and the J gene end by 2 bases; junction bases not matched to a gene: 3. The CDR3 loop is CASSQEAGQGNYGYTF. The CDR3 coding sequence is TGTGCCAGCAGCCAAGAGGCGGGACAGGGGAACTATGGCTACACCTTC.

The CDR3 loop is CASSEALGTGLYEQYF. Written as DNA, the CDR3 is TGTGCCAGCAGTGAAGCATTGGGGACAGGGCTCTACGAGCAGTACTTC. The chain carries TRBV2 and TRBJ2-7; 9 bases map to TRBD1. Trimming took 0 bases from V and 3 from J; bases not matched to a gene: 6. CDR3 length: 16 amino acids. Per the germline V gene, CDR1 is SNHLY and CDR2 is FYNNEI.

DNA of the CDR3: TGTGCCAGCAGGCCCGGACAGATCTATGGCTACACCTTC. Encoded protein: CASRPGQIYGYTF. The V gene is TRBV2, the J gene TRBJ1-2; D possibly corresponds to TRBD1 (6 bases). The CDR3 sequence is 13 residues long. The germline V gene has CDR1 SNHLY and CDR2 FYNNEI. Trimming pared 6 bases from V and 4 bases from J, leaving 12 bases between.

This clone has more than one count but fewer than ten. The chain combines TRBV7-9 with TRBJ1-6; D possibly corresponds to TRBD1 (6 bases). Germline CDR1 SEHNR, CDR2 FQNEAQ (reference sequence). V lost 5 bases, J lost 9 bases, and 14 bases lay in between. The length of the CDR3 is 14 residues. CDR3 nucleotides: TGTGCCAGCAGCCCAAGGGGGGGTCCTTCACCCCTCCACTTT. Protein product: CASSPRGGPSPLHF.

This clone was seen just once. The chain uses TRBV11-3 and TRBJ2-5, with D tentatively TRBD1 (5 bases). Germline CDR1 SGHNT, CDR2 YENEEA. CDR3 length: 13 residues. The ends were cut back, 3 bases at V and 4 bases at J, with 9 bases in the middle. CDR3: CASSLGRVETQYF. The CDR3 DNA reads TGTGCCAGCAGCTTGGGCAGGGTAGAGACCCAGTACTTC.

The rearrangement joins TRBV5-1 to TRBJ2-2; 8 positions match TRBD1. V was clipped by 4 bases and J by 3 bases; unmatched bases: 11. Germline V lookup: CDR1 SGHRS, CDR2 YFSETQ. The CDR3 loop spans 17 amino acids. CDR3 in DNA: TGCGCCAGCAGCATGAATTCCCGGGACAGGCACACCGGGGAGCTGTTTTTT. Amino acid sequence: CASSMNSRDRHTGELFF.

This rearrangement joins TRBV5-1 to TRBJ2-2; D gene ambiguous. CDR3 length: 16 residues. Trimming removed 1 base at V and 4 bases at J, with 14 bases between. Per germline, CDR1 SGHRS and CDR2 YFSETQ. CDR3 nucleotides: TGCGCCAGCAGCTTGACCCCGGCAGGATCCACCGGGGAGCTGTTTTTT. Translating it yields CASSLTPAGSTGELFF.

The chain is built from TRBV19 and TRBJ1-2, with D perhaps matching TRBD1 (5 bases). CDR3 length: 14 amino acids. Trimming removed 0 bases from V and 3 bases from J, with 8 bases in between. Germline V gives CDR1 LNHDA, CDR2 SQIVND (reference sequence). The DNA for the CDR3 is TGTGCCAGTAGTATAGATCCGACAGACTATGGCTACACCTTC. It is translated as CASSIDPTDYGYTF.

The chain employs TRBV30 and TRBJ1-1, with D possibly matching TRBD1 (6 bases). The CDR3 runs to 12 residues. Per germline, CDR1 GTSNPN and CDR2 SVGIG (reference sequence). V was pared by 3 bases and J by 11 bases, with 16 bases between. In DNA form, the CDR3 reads TGTGCCTGGAGCACAACAGGGCCCGTGGCTTTCTTT. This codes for CAWSTTGPVAFF. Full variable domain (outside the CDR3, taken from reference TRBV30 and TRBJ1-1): SQTIHQWPATLVQPVGSPLSLECTVEGTSNPNLYWYRQAAGRGLQLLFYSVGIGQISSEVPQNLSASRPQDRQFILSSKKLLLSDSGFYLCAWSTTGPVAFFGQGTRLTVV.

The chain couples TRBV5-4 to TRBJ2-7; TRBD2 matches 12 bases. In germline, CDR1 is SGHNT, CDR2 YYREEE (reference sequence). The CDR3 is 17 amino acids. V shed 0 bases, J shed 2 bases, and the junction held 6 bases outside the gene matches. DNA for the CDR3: TGTGCCAGCAGCTTGGGAACTAGCGGGAGGCAGACCTACGAGCAGTACTTC. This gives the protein CASSLGTSGRQTYEQYF.

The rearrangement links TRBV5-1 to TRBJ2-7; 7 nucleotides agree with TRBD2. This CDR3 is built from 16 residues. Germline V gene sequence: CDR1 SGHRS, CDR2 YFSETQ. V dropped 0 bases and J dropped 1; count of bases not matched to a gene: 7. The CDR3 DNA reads TGCGCCAGCAGCTTGGCCGGGGGGAAAGGATCCTACGAGCAGTACTTC. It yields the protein CASSLAGGKGSYEQYF.

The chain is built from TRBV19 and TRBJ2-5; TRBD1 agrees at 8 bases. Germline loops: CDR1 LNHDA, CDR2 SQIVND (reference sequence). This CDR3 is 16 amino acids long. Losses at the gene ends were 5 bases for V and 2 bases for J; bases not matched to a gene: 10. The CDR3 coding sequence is TGTGCCAGTAGTCGACAGGGGAATACGGCTCAAGAGACCCAGTACTTC. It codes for CASSRQGNTAQETQYF.

The DNA for the CDR3 is TGTGCCAGCAGTGATCATGACGGGGGGGAGCTGTTTTTT. As protein: CASSDHDGGELFF. The V call is TRBV6-4, the J call TRBJ2-2; D unresolved. The CDR3 loop spans 13 amino acids. Germline V gives CDR1 MRHNA, CDR2 SNTAGT. Deletions cut 3 bases from V and 8 bases from J, with 10 bases between.